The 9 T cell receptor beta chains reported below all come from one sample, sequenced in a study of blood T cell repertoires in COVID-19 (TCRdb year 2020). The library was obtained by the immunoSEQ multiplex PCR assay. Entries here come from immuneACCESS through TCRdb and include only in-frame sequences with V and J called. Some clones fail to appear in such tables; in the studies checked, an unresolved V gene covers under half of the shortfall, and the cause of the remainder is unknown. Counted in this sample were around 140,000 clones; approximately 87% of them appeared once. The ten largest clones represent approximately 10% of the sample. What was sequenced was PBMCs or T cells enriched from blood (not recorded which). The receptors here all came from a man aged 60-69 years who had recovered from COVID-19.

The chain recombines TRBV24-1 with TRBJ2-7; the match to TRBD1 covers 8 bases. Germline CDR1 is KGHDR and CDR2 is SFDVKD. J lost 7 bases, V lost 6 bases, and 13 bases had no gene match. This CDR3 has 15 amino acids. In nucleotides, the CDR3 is TGTGCCACCAGTCGCGCCGGGACAGGCGCCGATGAGCAGTACTTC. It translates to CATSRAGTGADEQYF.

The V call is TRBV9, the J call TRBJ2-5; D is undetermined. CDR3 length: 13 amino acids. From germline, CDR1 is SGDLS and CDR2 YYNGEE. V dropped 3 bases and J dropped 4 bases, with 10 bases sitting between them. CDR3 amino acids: CASSARSGETQYF. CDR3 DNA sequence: TGTGCCAGCAGCGCCCGATCCGGAGAGACCCAGTACTTC.

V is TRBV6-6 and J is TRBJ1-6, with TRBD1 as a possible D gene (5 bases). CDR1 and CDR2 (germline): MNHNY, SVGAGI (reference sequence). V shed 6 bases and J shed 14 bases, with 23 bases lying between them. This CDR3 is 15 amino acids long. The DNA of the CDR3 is TGTGCCAGCAGCTCAGGGTCACGGGTGGGGTGGGCCCTCCACTTT. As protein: CASSSGSRVGWALHF.

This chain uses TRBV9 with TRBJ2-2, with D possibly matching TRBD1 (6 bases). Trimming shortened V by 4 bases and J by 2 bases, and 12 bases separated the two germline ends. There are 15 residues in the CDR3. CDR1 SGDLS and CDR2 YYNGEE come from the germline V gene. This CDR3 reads CASSHRDRNTGELFF. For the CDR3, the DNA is TGTGCCAGCAGCCACAGGGATCGCAACACCGGGGAGCTGTTTTTT.

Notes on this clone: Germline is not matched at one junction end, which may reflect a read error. CDR3 DNA sequence: TGTGCCAGCAGTAACCTCGGGGAGCGGGGGGTCTTC. As protein: CASSNLGERGVF. The chain uses TRBV12-3 or TRBV12-4 and TRBJ2-7; 9 bases are a match to TRBD2. The CDR3 extends over 12 amino acids.

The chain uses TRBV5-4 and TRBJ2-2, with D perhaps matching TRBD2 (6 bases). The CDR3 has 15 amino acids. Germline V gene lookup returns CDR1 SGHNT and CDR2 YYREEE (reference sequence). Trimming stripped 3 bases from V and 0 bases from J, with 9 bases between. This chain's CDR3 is CASSSGLPNTGELFF. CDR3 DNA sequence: TGTGCCAGCAGCTCGGGACTGCCGAACACCGGGGAGCTGTTTTTT.

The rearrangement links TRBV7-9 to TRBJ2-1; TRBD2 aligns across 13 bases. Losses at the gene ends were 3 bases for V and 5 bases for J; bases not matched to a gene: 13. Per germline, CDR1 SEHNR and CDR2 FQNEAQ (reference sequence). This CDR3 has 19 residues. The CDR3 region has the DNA TGTGCCAGCAGCTTTCCAGGACTAGCGGGAGCGGGGATAGACAATGAGCAGTTCTTC. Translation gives CASSFPGLAGAGIDNEQFF.

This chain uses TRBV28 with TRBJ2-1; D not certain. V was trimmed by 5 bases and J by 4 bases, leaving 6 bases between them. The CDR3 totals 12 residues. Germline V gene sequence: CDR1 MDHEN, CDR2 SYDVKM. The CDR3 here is CASSDFYNEQFF. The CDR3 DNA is TGTGCCAGCAGTGACTTTTACAATGAGCAGTTCTTC. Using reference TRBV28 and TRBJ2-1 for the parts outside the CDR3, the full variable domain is DVKVTQSSRYLVKRTGEKVFLECVQDMDHENMFWYRQDPGLGLRLIYFSYDVKMKEKGDIPEGYSVSREKKERFSLILESASTNQTSMYLCASSDFYNEQFFGPGTRLTVL.

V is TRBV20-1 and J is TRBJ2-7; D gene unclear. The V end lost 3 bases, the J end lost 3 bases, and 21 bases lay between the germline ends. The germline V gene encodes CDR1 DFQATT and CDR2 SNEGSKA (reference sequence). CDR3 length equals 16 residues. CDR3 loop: CSASSSLIHGGYEQYF. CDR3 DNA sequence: TGCAGTGCTAGTTCCTCCCTCATCCACGGCGGCTACGAGCAGTACTTC.